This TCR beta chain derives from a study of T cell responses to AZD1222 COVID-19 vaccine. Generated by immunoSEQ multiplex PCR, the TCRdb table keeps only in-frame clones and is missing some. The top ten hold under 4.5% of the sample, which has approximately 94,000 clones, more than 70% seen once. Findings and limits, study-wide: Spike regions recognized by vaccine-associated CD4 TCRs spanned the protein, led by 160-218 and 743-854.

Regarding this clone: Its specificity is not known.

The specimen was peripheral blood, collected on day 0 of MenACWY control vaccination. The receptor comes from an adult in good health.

The CDR3 loop is CATSDYDGYTF. DNA for the CDR3: TGTGCCACCAGTGATTACGATGGCTACACCTTC. V usage is TRBV24-1 and J usage is TRBJ1-2; no clear D gene. This CDR3 has 11 amino acids. V lost 2 bases to trimming and J lost 6 bases, with 3 bases between them. Germline V gene data show CDR1 as KGHDR and CDR2 as SFDVKD.